Reported below is one T cell receptor (beta chain). The antigen is not known. This entry is derived from a study of graft-versus-host responses after intestinal transplantation. At the level of the study: Recipients had multivisceral, liver-intestinal, or isolated intestinal transplants. Among the recipients, all got anti-thymocyte globulin induction and then tacrolimus and steroids for around 3 years. Study conclusions and caveats: Some GvH clones appeared in ileal mucosa or blood before recipient bone marrow. High graft-versus-host to host-versus-graft T cell clonal ratios marked allografts of patients with graft-donor macrochimerism.

There are 14 residues in the CDR3. Germline V gene data show CDR1 as MNHNS and CDR2 as SASEGT. After removal of 6 bases from V and 4 bases from J, the junction contained 4 bases not matched to a gene. This table comes from immunoSEQ multiplex PCR, and its TCRdb copy is limited to in-frame clones, with some not included. The sample records some 120,000 clones, roughly nine tenths being singletons. The input for sequencing was unstimulated CD4+ T cells sorted from spleen or lymph node cells, taken before intestinal transplant. This TCR derives from a human donor who received an intestinal transplant. This chain links TRBV6-1 with TRBJ2-2; 8 positions match TRBD1. CDR3 in DNA: TGTGCCAGCAGGGACCAGGGGGCCACCGGGGAGCTGTTTTTT. As protein: CASRDQGATGELFF.